This TCR beta chain derives from a study of cytomegalovirus exposure and HLA in healthy donors. The germline V gene encodes CDR1 MNHNS and CDR2 SASEGT. This CDR3 has 15 residues. V shed 4 bases, J shed 1 base, and the junction held 3 bases outside the gene matches. The study ran its PCR with 60 Vbeta and 13 Jbeta primers. Using immunoSEQ multiplex PCR, the repertoire was profiled, and TCRdb retains in-frame clones only, with some absent. The ten most abundant clones cover about 2.1% of a sample with about 53,000 clones. Sequencing input: PBMCs. The J gene is TRBJ2-3, the V gene TRBV6-1; the match to TRBD2 covers 9 bases. The clonotype was recovered from a woman aged 18-30 years in good health and CMV-seronegative. The CDR3 coding sequence is TGTGCCAGCAGTGTCGAGCGGGGGGGCACAGATACGCAGTATTTT. It yields the protein CASSVERGGTDTQYF.